The T cell receptor beta chain described here comes from a study of CD8 T cells in ankylosing spondylitis. General study findings and limits: Reportedly, matched ankylosing spondylitis synovial fluid was significantly enriched for disease-linked clones.

Via MiXCR, TCRdb re-called the 5' RACE reads, giving one row per CDR3 protein. The sample consists of some 120,000 distinct CDR3 sequences, roughly 15% of them appearing once. In this sample, this clonotype turned up a few times. Its target is unknown. Germline values: CDR1 SNHLY, CDR2 FYNNEI. The V end was cut by 6 bases, the J end by 0 bases, with 11 bases between. The CDR3 is made up of 15 amino acids. The V and J genes are TRBV2 and TRBJ1-4; D is uncertain. This receptor was taken from a female donor with ankylosing spondylitis or in good health (not recorded which). Sequences were obtained from blood, either unsorted or a sorted T cell fraction (not recorded which). In nucleotides, the CDR3 is TGTGCCAGCAGGATGGTCGGCGCAACTAATGAAAAACTGTTTTTT. It specifies CASRMVGATNEKLFF. The full variable domain, with the rest looked up from reference TRBV2 and TRBJ1-4, is EPEVTQTPSHQVTQMGQEVILRCVPISNHLYFYWYRQILGQKVEFLVSFYNNEISEKSEIFDDQFSVERPDGSNFTLKIRSTKLEDSAMYFCASRMVGATNEKLFFGSGTQLSVL.